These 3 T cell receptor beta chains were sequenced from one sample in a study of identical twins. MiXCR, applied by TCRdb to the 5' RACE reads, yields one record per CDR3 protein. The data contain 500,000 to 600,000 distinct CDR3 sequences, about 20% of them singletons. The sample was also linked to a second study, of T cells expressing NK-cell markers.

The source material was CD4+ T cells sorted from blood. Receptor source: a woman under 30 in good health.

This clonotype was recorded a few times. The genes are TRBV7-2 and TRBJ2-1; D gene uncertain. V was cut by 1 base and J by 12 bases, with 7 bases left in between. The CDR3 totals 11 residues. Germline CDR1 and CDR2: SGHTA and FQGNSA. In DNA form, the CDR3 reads TGTGCCAGCAGCTTAGAATTGGGGCAGTTCTTC. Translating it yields CASSLELGQFF. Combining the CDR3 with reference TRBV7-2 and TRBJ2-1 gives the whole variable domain GAGVSQSPSNKVTEKGKDVELRCDPISGHTALYWYRQSLGQGLEFLIYFQGNSAPDKSGLPSDRFSAERTGGSVSTLTIQRTQQEDSAVYLCASSLELGQFFGPGTRLTVL.

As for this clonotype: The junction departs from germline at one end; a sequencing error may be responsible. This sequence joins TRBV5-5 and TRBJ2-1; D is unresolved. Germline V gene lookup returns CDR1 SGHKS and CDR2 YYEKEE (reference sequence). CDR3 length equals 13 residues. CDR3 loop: CASSPTANGEQLF. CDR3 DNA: TGTGCCAGCAGCCCTACAGCAAATGGAGAGCAGTTATTC.

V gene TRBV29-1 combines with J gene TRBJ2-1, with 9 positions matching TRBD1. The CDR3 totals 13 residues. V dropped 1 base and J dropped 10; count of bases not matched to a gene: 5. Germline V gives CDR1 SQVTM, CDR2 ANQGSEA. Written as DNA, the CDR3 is TGCAGCGTTGAAGGGACAGGGGTTTGGGAGCAGTTCTTC. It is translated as CSVEGTGVWEQFF.